This T cell receptor beta chain was recovered during a study of shared clonotypes between healthy human individuals. Across the study: Each donor had three CD4 naive, three CD4 memory, two CD8 naive and one CD8 memory plate. Study-wide results and limits: Only blood was sampled, and tissue TCR repertoires likely differ from blood ones. When compared with the clonotypes that were shared by all four sorted-subset donors, the non-shared clonotypes turned out to have lower generation probabilities.

CD45RO-negative cells were positively selected for CCR7, leaving out terminally differentiated effector memory CD45RA+ cells. Note on this clone: Its antigen is not identified.

Each sorted subset replicate got 200 ng genomic DNA, tens of thousands of genomes. Method: immunoSEQ multiplex PCR; TCRdb's copy keeps in-frame clones and lacks some. This sample yields about 590,000 clones, of which nearly 97% are seen a single time; 0.11% belongs to the top ten. V dropped 2 bases and J dropped 4; count of bases not matched to a gene: 11. The CDR3 spans 16 residues. In germline, CDR1 is SGHAT, CDR2 FQNNGV. The source is a woman in her 30s in good health. The chain is built from TRBV11-2 and TRBJ2-7; 7 nucleotides align to TRBD2. Material for sequencing was naive CD8+ T cells sorted from blood. CDR3 DNA sequence: TGTGCCAGCAGCTTATCACCCCGGGGGGAGGAGTACGAGCAGTACTTC. It translates to CASSLSPRGEEYEQYF.